The rows below give T cell receptor beta chains drawn from one sample of a study of blood T cell repertoires in COVID-19. Sequencing was performed with immunoSEQ multiplex PCR; in TCRdb, only in-frame clones are kept and a portion is missing. The repertoire includes around 270,000 clones, 80% to 85% of them detected once, and approximately 1.4% sits in the top ten. The sequencing input was peripheral blood. These TCRs come from a woman aged 40 to 50 who had recovered from COVID-19. Both conserved end residues are part of each CDR3. The order of the fields is clone size, D gene, V gene, J gene, CDR3 protein, CDR3 DNA. The D gene is left open where the match is weak. Clone sizes are given selectively: once, few, many, or a class where the clone is expanded.

abundance: .; d_gene: .; v_gene: TRBV2; j_gene: TRBJ1-1; CDR3aa: CASSPTDWNTEAFF; CDR3nt: TGTGCCAGCAGTCCAACGGACTGGAACACTGAAGCTTTCTTT
abundance: .; d_gene: .; v_gene: TRBV5-4; j_gene: TRBJ2-7; CDR3aa: CASSLDRTYEQYF; CDR3nt: TGTGCCAGCAGCTTGGACAGGACCTACGAGCAGTACTTC
abundance: once; d_gene: .; v_gene: TRBV15; j_gene: TRBJ2-7; CDR3aa: CATSSGTAGPYEQYF; CDR3nt: TGTGCCACCAGCAGCGGGACTGCCGGCCCCTACGAGCAGTACTTC
abundance: .; d_gene: TRBD1; v_gene: TRBV4-2; j_gene: TRBJ1-2; CDR3aa: CASSQVVGTDYGYTF; CDR3nt: TGTGCCAGCAGCCAAGTCGTGGGGACAGACTATGGCTACACCTTC
abundance: .; d_gene: TRBD1; v_gene: TRBV28; j_gene: TRBJ1-2; CDR3aa: CASSLGQGRFYGYTF; CDR3nt: TGTGCCAGCAGTTTGGGACAGGGGCGCTTCTATGGCTACACCTTC
abundance: once; d_gene: .; v_gene: TRBV2; j_gene: TRBJ2-1; CDR3aa: CASSARWAYNEQFF; CDR3nt: TGTGCCAGCAGTGCAAGGTGGGCATACAATGAGCAGTTCTTC
abundance: .; d_gene: TRBD1; v_gene: TRBV2; j_gene: TRBJ1-3; CDR3aa: CASSIGTGDGNTIYF; CDR3nt: TGTGCCAGCAGTATCGGGACAGGGGACGGAAACACCATATATTTT
abundance: .; d_gene: TRBD1; v_gene: TRBV5-1; j_gene: TRBJ2-5; CDR3aa: CASSLGGTDQETQYF; CDR3nt: TGCGCCAGCAGCTTGGGAGGGACAGATCAAGAGACCCAGTACTTC
abundance: .; d_gene: TRBD1; v_gene: TRBV27; j_gene: TRBJ1-1; CDR3aa: CASSSQGANTEAFF; CDR3nt: TGTGCCAGCAGTTCCCAGGGGGCGAACACTGAAGCTTTCTTT
abundance: once; d_gene: .; v_gene: TRBV12-5; j_gene: TRBJ2-1; CDR3aa: CASGLVLGTQLGNEQFF; CDR3nt: TGTGCTAGTGGTTTGGTACTAGGGACTCAGCTAGGGAATGAGCAGTTCTTC
abundance: .; d_gene: .; v_gene: TRBV3-1/TRBV3-2; j_gene: TRBJ2-3; CDR3aa: CASSLSISVDTQYF; CDR3nt: TGTGCCAGCAGCCTTAGTATCTCGGTAGATACGCAGTATTTT
abundance: .; d_gene: TRBD1; v_gene: TRBV5-1; j_gene: TRBJ2-7; CDR3aa: CASRTGTGSYEQYF; CDR3nt: TGCGCCAGCAGGACCGGGACAGGGTCATACGAGCAGTACTTC
abundance: .; d_gene: .; v_gene: TRBV6-5; j_gene: TRBJ1-1; CDR3aa: CASGAFGGITEAFF; CDR3nt: TGTGCCAGCGGAGCCTTCGGGGGGATCACTGAAGCTTTCTTT
abundance: .; d_gene: .; v_gene: TRBV2; j_gene: TRBJ1-6; CDR3aa: CASRQALPGSPLHF; CDR3nt: TGTGCCAGCAGACAGGCCCTTCCCGGGTCACCCCTCCACTTT
abundance: .; d_gene: TRBD2; v_gene: TRBV29-1; j_gene: TRBJ2-1; CDR3aa: CSAFSGGTYNEQFF; CDR3nt: TGCAGCGCCTTTAGCGGGGGCACCTACAATGAGCAGTTCTTC
abundance: few; d_gene: TRBD1; v_gene: TRBV6-5; j_gene: TRBJ1-3; CDR3aa: CASSYSGTVAGNTIYF; CDR3nt: TGTGCCAGCAGTTACTCAGGGACAGTGGCTGGAAACACCATATATTTT
abundance: .; d_gene: .; v_gene: TRBV4-2; j_gene: TRBJ2-5; CDR3aa: CASSQDPAGETQYF; CDR3nt: TGTGCCAGCAGCCAAGATCCTGCCGGGGAGACCCAGTACTTC
abundance: .; d_gene: .; v_gene: TRBV4-1; j_gene: TRBJ1-1; CDR3aa: CASSQAMGRNTEAFF; CDR3nt: TGCGCCAGCAGCCAGGCAATGGGGCGGAACACTGAAGCTTTCTTT
abundance: .; d_gene: .; v_gene: TRBV5-1; j_gene: TRBJ2-6; CDR3aa: CASSRATGTSGANVLTF; CDR3nt: TGCGCCAGCAGCCGCGCTACAGGGACGTCTGGGGCCAACGTCCTGACTTTC
abundance: once; d_gene: TRBD1; v_gene: TRBV2; j_gene: TRBJ2-5; CDR3aa: CASRDRTRTQYF; CDR3nt: TGTGCCAGCAGGGACAGGACAAGGACCCAGTACTTC
abundance: .; d_gene: .; v_gene: TRBV6-5; j_gene: TRBJ1-6; CDR3aa: CASNTGYNSPLHF; CDR3nt: TGTGCCAGCAACACAGGGTATAATTCACCCCTCCACTTT
abundance: .; d_gene: .; v_gene: TRBV28; j_gene: TRBJ1-5; CDR3aa: CASIKEGRAGQPQHF; CDR3nt: TGTGCCAGCATCAAGGAGGGCAGGGCGGGGCAGCCCCAGCATTTT
abundance: .; d_gene: TRBD2; v_gene: TRBV4-2; j_gene: TRBJ2-1; CDR3aa: CASSQLAGGDNEQFF; CDR3nt: TGTGCCAGCAGCCAACTAGCGGGGGGAGACAATGAGCAGTTCTTC
abundance: once; d_gene: .; v_gene: TRBV7-9; j_gene: TRBJ1-1; CDR3aa: CASSTRSTGTTF; CDR3nt: TGTGCCAGCAGCACCCGATCGACAGGCACTACCTTT
abundance: .; d_gene: .; v_gene: TRBV2; j_gene: TRBJ2-1; CDR3aa: CASSDQVYNEQFF; CDR3nt: TGTGCCAGCAGTGACCAGGTCTACAATGAGCAGTTCTTC
abundance: once; d_gene: .; v_gene: TRBV7-9; j_gene: TRBJ2-1; CDR3aa: CASSFSRGIYNEQFF; CDR3nt: TGTGCCAGCAGCTTCAGCAGGGGAATCTACAATGAGCAGTTCTTC
abundance: .; d_gene: .; v_gene: TRBV24-1; j_gene: TRBJ2-2; CDR3aa: CATSDSGRGYTGELFF; CDR3nt: TGTGCCACCAGTGATTCGGGCAGGGGATACACCGGGGAGCTGTTTTTT
abundance: .; d_gene: .; v_gene: TRBV6-5; j_gene: TRBJ1-3; CDR3aa: CASSGGVGNTIYF; CDR3nt: TGTGCCAGCTCGGGAGGGGTCGGAAACACCATATATTTT
abundance: .; d_gene: TRBD1; v_gene: TRBV28; j_gene: TRBJ2-4; CDR3aa: CASSGQGVKNIQYF; CDR3nt: TGTGCCAGCTCGGGACAGGGGGTCAAAAACATTCAGTACTTC
abundance: once; d_gene: TRBD2; v_gene: TRBV7-2; j_gene: TRBJ2-7; CDR3aa: CASSVRLAGPYEQYF; CDR3nt: TGTGCCAGCAGCGTAAGACTAGCGGGGCCCTACGAGCAGTACTTC
abundance: .; d_gene: .; v_gene: TRBV5-6; j_gene: TRBJ1-4; CDR3aa: CASSLGGPGEKLFF; CDR3nt: TGTGCCAGCAGCTTGGGGGGGCCCGGCGAAAAACTGTTTTTT
abundance: .; d_gene: .; v_gene: TRBV6-6; j_gene: TRBJ2-7; CDR3aa: CASRPGRDGTYEQYF; CDR3nt: TGTGCCAGCAGACCCGGACGAGACGGGACCTACGAGCAGTACTTC
abundance: .; d_gene: .; v_gene: TRBV19; j_gene: TRBJ2-7; CDR3aa: CASSFRVSSYEQYF; CDR3nt: TGTGCCAGTAGTTTCAGGGTCAGCTCCTACGAGCAGTACTTC
abundance: .; d_gene: TRBD1; v_gene: TRBV7-9; j_gene: TRBJ1-2; CDR3aa: CASSLGQVYGYTF; CDR3nt: TGTGCCAGCAGCCTCGGACAGGTCTATGGCTACACCTTC
abundance: .; d_gene: TRBD1; v_gene: TRBV25-1; j_gene: TRBJ1-4; CDR3aa: CASSEYQTGGKLFF; CDR3nt: TGTGCCAGCAGTGAATACCAAACAGGGGGGAAACTGTTTTTT
abundance: .; d_gene: TRBD1; v_gene: TRBV28; j_gene: TRBJ1-1; CDR3aa: CASRRDRGFTEAFF; CDR3nt: TGTGCCAGCAGGAGAGACAGGGGTTTCACTGAAGCTTTCTTT
abundance: .; d_gene: TRBD2; v_gene: TRBV24-1; j_gene: TRBJ2-1; CDR3aa: CATSDFPGLEAGAYNEQFF; CDR3nt: TGTGCCACCAGTGATTTCCCAGGGCTTGAAGCGGGAGCCTACAATGAGCAGTTCTTC
abundance: .; d_gene: TRBD1; v_gene: TRBV19; j_gene: TRBJ1-2; CDR3aa: CASSIKLLTGGGGYTF; CDR3nt: TGTGCCAGTAGTATAAAGCTCTTGACAGGGGGCGGAGGCTACACCTTC
abundance: .; d_gene: .; v_gene: TRBV5-1; j_gene: TRBJ1-1; CDR3aa: CASSARTRVGNTEAFF; CDR3nt: TGCGCCAGCAGCGCCCGGACGAGGGTTGGGAACACTGAAGCTTTCTTT
abundance: .; d_gene: TRBD2; v_gene: TRBV3-1/TRBV3-2; j_gene: TRBJ2-1; CDR3aa: CASSVSGGAFNEQFF; CDR3nt: TGTGCCAGCTCGGTAAGCGGGGGGGCATTCAATGAGCAGTTCTTC
abundance: once; d_gene: .; v_gene: TRBV4-1; j_gene: TRBJ2-7; CDR3aa: CASSQVKSSYEQYF; CDR3nt: TGCGCCAGCAGCCAGGTGAAGAGCTCCTACGAGCAGTACTTC
abundance: .; d_gene: .; v_gene: TRBV4-1; j_gene: TRBJ2-5; CDR3aa: CASSQGVRGETQYF; CDR3nt: TGCGCCAGCAGCCAAGGAGTCCGGGGAGAGACCCAGTACTTC
abundance: once; d_gene: TRBD2; v_gene: TRBV9; j_gene: TRBJ2-3; CDR3aa: CASSVWGGGYTDTQYF; CDR3nt: TGTGCCAGCAGCGTATGGGGCGGGGGGTACACAGATACGCAGTATTTT
abundance: .; d_gene: TRBD1; v_gene: TRBV20-1; j_gene: TRBJ1-3; CDR3aa: CSASLTGAGNTIYF; CDR3nt: TGCAGTGCTAGTTTGACAGGGGCTGGAAACACCATATATTTT
abundance: .; d_gene: .; v_gene: TRBV19; j_gene: TRBJ1-6; CDR3aa: CASSEGVYNSPLHF; CDR3nt: TGTGCCAGTAGTGAAGGAGTCTATAATTCACCCCTCCACTTT
abundance: .; d_gene: TRBD1; v_gene: TRBV3-1/TRBV3-2; j_gene: TRBJ2-5; CDR3aa: CASSQLGQGKETQYF; CDR3nt: TGTGCCAGCAGCCAATTAGGACAGGGTAAGGAGACCCAGTACTTC
abundance: .; d_gene: TRBD1; v_gene: TRBV3-1/TRBV3-2; j_gene: TRBJ1-5; CDR3aa: CASSQGQGATQPQHF; CDR3nt: TGTGCCAGCAGCCAAGGGCAGGGGGCGACTCAGCCCCAGCATTTT
abundance: once; d_gene: TRBD1; v_gene: TRBV27; j_gene: TRBJ2-5; CDR3aa: CASRTGGRETQYF; CDR3nt: TGTGCCAGCAGGACAGGGGGACGGGAGACCCAGTACTTC
abundance: .; d_gene: .; v_gene: TRBV10-3; j_gene: TRBJ2-5; CDR3aa: CAIGRSEQETQYF; CDR3nt: TGTGCCATCGGCCGCTCAGAACAAGAGACCCAGTACTTC
abundance: few; d_gene: .; v_gene: TRBV5-4; j_gene: TRBJ2-7; CDR3aa: CASSLARGSYEQYF; CDR3nt: TGTGCCAGCAGCTTGGCACGAGGTTCCTACGAGCAGTACTTC
abundance: .; d_gene: .; v_gene: TRBV7-9; j_gene: TRBJ1-1; CDR3aa: CASSSENTEAFF; CDR3nt: TGTGCCAGCAGCTCAGAGAACACTGAAGCTTTCTTT
abundance: .; d_gene: .; v_gene: TRBV27; j_gene: TRBJ1-2; CDR3aa: CASSLVSRGVYGYTF; CDR3nt: TGTGCCAGCAGTTTAGTTTCTCGGGGGGTCTATGGCTACACCTTC
abundance: few; d_gene: TRBD1; v_gene: TRBV2; j_gene: TRBJ1-5; CDR3aa: CASSRQGRDQPQHF; CDR3nt: TGTGCCAGCAGTAGACAGGGAAGGGATCAGCCCCAGCATTTT
abundance: .; d_gene: .; v_gene: TRBV6-5; j_gene: TRBJ1-6; CDR3aa: CASSYQNSPLHF; CDR3nt: TGTGCCAGCAGTTATCAAAATTCACCCCTCCACTTT
abundance: .; d_gene: TRBD1; v_gene: TRBV11-3; j_gene: TRBJ2-5; CDR3aa: CASSSRQGPGAQYF; CDR3nt: TGTGCCAGCAGCTCGCGACAGGGGCCTGGGGCCCAGTACTTC
abundance: .; d_gene: TRBD2; v_gene: TRBV5-8; j_gene: TRBJ2-7; CDR3aa: CASSFGGGRYEQYF; CDR3nt: TGTGCCAGCAGCTTCGGGGGGGGGCGGTACGAGCAGTACTTC
abundance: .; d_gene: TRBD1; v_gene: TRBV14; j_gene: TRBJ1-6; CDR3aa: CASSHSRRTGPPYNSPLHF; CDR3nt: TGTGCCAGCAGCCATTCTAGGAGGACAGGGCCGCCCTATAATTCACCCCTCCACTTT
abundance: .; d_gene: TRBD1; v_gene: TRBV4-1; j_gene: TRBJ1-2; CDR3aa: CASSRIGQESNYGYTF; CDR3nt: TGCGCCAGCAGCCGGATTGGACAGGAGTCTAACTATGGCTACACCTTC
abundance: .; d_gene: .; v_gene: TRBV5-6; j_gene: TRBJ2-2; CDR3aa: CASSLGLVLTGELFF; CDR3nt: TGTGCCAGCAGCTTGGGGCTCGTGCTGACCGGGGAGCTGTTTTTT
abundance: .; d_gene: .; v_gene: TRBV5-1; j_gene: TRBJ1-2; CDR3aa: CASTLDNYGYTF; CDR3nt: TGCGCCAGCACCCTCGACAATTATGGCTACACCTTC